This is a list of T cell receptor beta chains from one sample in a study of shared clonotypes between healthy human individuals. TCRdb's copy holds only in-frame clones and misses some; the assay was immunoSEQ multiplex PCR. The sample yields just over 2,000,000 clones, approximately 94% seen once. What was sequenced was naive CD8+ T cells sorted from blood. The receptors stem from a man younger than 30 in good health. The CDR3 runs from the conserved cysteine through the conserved F or W. D genes are given only for firm matches. Part of the rows lack a size; the others show once, few, many or a class for expanded clones.

TRBD2 | . | TRBJ2-1 | TRBV4-1 | CASSPTGGHNEQFF | TGCGCCAGCAGCCCAACGGGGGGACACAATGAGCAGTTCTTC
. | . | TRBJ2-3 | TRBV19 | CASSMIWSTDTQYF | TGTGCCAGTAGTATGATATGGAGCACAGATACGCAGTATTTT
TRBD1 | once | TRBJ1-1 | TRBV5-4 | CASSDRRGGLVDDEAFF | TGTGCCAGCAGCGACCGCAGGGGGGGCCTGGTTGATGATGAAGCTTTCTTT
. | . | TRBJ2-7 | TRBV27 | CASSLRAGYEQYF | TGTGCCAGCAGTCTCAGGGCCGGTTACGAGCAGTACTTC
TRBD1 | . | TRBJ2-7 | TRBV29-1 | CSVAGQGYEQYF | TGCAGCGTTGCAGGACAGGGGTACGAGCAGTACTTC
. | . | TRBJ2-7 | TRBV9 | CASSEEFTGGEQYF | TGTGCCAGCAGCGAAGAATTTACAGGAGGCGAGCAGTACTTC
TRBD1 | . | TRBJ1-5 | TRBV28 | CASSYTGGNQPQHF | TGTGCCAGCAGTTACACAGGGGGCAATCAGCCCCAGCATTTT
. | once | TRBJ1-1 | TRBV2 | CASSEREGYAEAFF | TGTGCCAGCAGTGAAAGGGAGGGATATGCTGAAGCTTTCTTT
. | few | TRBJ2-2 | TRBV27 | CASSLRGTGELFF | TGTGCCAGCAGTTTAAGAGGGACCGGGGAGCTGTTTTTT
. | . | TRBJ2-3 | TRBV27 | CASSLLQTLTDTQYF | TGTGCCAGCAGTTTACTACAGACACTTACAGATACGCAGTATTTT
. | . | TRBJ2-7 | TRBV5-1 | CASSPDDGYEQYF | TGCGCCAGCAGCCCGGACGACGGGTACGAGCAGTACTTC
TRBD1 | . | TRBJ1-5 | TRBV27 | CASSPIAGGLQPQHF | TGTGCCAGCAGTCCCATAGCAGGGGGCCTTCAGCCCCAGCATTTT
TRBD1 | . | TRBJ1-2 | TRBV11-2 | CASSTYGDSWYGYTF | TGTGCCAGCAGCACTTACGGGGACAGCTGGTATGGCTACACCTTC
. | . | TRBJ2-5 | TRBV9 | CASSAGPKGGREETQYF | TGTGCCAGCAGCGCCGGCCCTAAAGGGGGACGGGAGGAGACCCAGTACTTC
TRBD2 | . | TRBJ2-1 | TRBV7-9 | CASSQTTVTSGEYEQFF | TGTGCCAGCAGCCAAACAACAGTGACTAGCGGGGAGTATGAGCAGTTCTTC
. | . | TRBJ2-2 | TRBV5-1 | CASSSGGELFF | TGCGCCAGCAGCTCCGGCGGGGAGCTGTTTTTT
TRBD1 | . | TRBJ1-3 | TRBV9 | CASSAPGQGRDTIYF | TGTGCCAGCAGCGCCCCGGGACAGGGTAGAGACACCATATATTTT
TRBD1 | . | TRBJ1-2 | TRBV5-1 | CASSPGQGLYGYTF | TGCGCCAGCAGCCCCGGACAGGGCCTCTATGGCTACACCTTC
TRBD1 | . | TRBJ1-2 | TRBV28 | CASSGPRDSGYGYTF | TGTGCCAGCAGTGGACCAAGGGACAGCGGCTATGGCTACACCTTC
. | . | TRBJ2-7 | TRBV6-6 | CASSYSGHEQYF | TGTGCCAGCAGTTACTCAGGCCACGAGCAGTACTTC
. | . | TRBJ2-2 | TRBV27 | CASGRGGGELFF | TGTGCCAGCGGCAGGGGTGGCGGGGAGCTGTTTTTT
TRBD2 | once | TRBJ2-3 | TRBV27 | CASSPGTSGVPRTDTQYF | TGTGCCAGCAGTCCCGGGACTAGCGGGGTACCCCGCACAGATACGCAGTATTTT
. | once | TRBJ2-2 | TRBV19 | CASSIDSPGELFF | TGTGCCAGTAGTATAGATTCTCCCGGGGAGCTGTTTTTT
TRBD1 | . | TRBJ2-7 | TRBV30 | CAWRVTGGVEQYF | TGTGCCTGGAGGGTAACAGGGGGCGTCGAGCAGTACTTC
. | once | TRBJ1-2 | TRBV4-1 | CASSQDQAETLSGYTF | TGCGCCAGCAGCCAAGATCAAGCAGAGACACTTTCGGGCTACACCTTC
TRBD1 | . | TRBJ2-7 | TRBV29-1 | CSVVGQGHEQYF | TGCAGCGTTGTAGGACAGGGGCACGAGCAGTACTTC
. | . | TRBJ1-1 | TRBV5-1 | CASSLAIGVFQGMNTEAFF | TGCGCCAGCAGCTTGGCCATCGGGGTTTTCCAGGGAATGAACACTGAAGCTTTCTTT
TRBD1 | . | TRBJ1-6 | TRBV10-3 | CAISGGPGQGNSPLHF | TGTGCCATCAGTGGGGGGCCGGGACAGGGGAATTCACCCCTCCACTTT
. | . | TRBJ1-3 | TRBV6-5 | CASSYDSISGNTIYF | TGTGCCAGCAGTTACGATTCTATCTCTGGAAACACCATATATTTT
TRBD2 | . | TRBJ2-7 | TRBV5-4 | CASSHGTSDYEQYF | TGTGCCAGCAGCCACGGGACTAGTGACTACGAGCAGTACTTC